Listed below are T cell receptor beta chains from one sample, sequenced in a study of blood T cell repertoires in COVID-19. Some clones are missing from TCRdb's copy, which holds only in-frame ones; the method was immunoSEQ multiplex PCR. Among under 200,000 clones listed, roughly 80% were seen once. Sequenced: peripheral blood. These receptors all stem from a man aged 65 to 79 with acute or convalescent COVID-19. The CDR3 runs from the conserved cysteine through the conserved F or W. Fields, in order: clone size, D gene, J gene, V gene, CDR3 protein, CDR3 DNA. A D gene is named only where the DNA matches it firmly. The size of a clone is reported for some rows only, either as once, few or many, or as a class for expanded clones.

abundance: few; d_gene: NA; j_gene: TRBJ2-7; v_gene: TRBV6-2/TRBV6-3; CDR3aa: CASSIGTSYEQYF; CDR3nt: TGTGCCAGCAGCATCGGGACATCCTACGAGCAGTACTTC
abundance: NA; d_gene: NA; j_gene: TRBJ2-1; v_gene: TRBV9; CDR3aa: CASSVQGINNEQFF; CDR3nt: TGTGCCAGCAGCGTCCAGGGGATTAATAATGAGCAGTTCTTC
abundance: NA; d_gene: TRBD1; j_gene: TRBJ1-2; v_gene: TRBV7-2; CDR3aa: CASSPGQAHNYGYTF; CDR3nt: TGTGCCAGCAGTCCAGGACAGGCGCATAACTATGGCTACACCTTC
abundance: NA; d_gene: TRBD1; j_gene: TRBJ1-1; v_gene: TRBV2; CDR3aa: CASRTRQGGNTEAFF; CDR3nt: TGTGCCAGCAGAACTCGACAGGGGGGTAACACTGAAGCTTTCTTT
abundance: NA; d_gene: TRBD1; j_gene: TRBJ2-5; v_gene: TRBV19; CDR3aa: CASSGRTGRQETQYF; CDR3nt: TGTGCCAGTAGTGGGAGGACAGGGCGCCAAGAGACCCAGTACTTC
abundance: NA; d_gene: NA; j_gene: TRBJ1-2; v_gene: TRBV12-3/TRBV12-4; CDR3aa: CASSSTGYGYTF; CDR3nt: TGTGCCAGCAGTTCTACAGGGTACGGCTACACCTTC
abundance: once; d_gene: TRBD1; j_gene: TRBJ1-2; v_gene: TRBV27; CDR3aa: CASSLWGQQYGYTF; CDR3nt: TGTGCCAGCAGTTTATGGGGACAGCAGTATGGCTACACCTTC
abundance: once; d_gene: NA; j_gene: TRBJ2-2; v_gene: TRBV3-1/TRBV3-2; CDR3aa: CASSQVLQAGTGELFF; CDR3nt: TGTGCCAGCAGCCAAGTCCTACAGGCGGGAACCGGGGAGCTGTTTTTT
abundance: NA; d_gene: TRBD1; j_gene: TRBJ2-7; v_gene: TRBV5-1; CDR3aa: CASSTNRGQTYEQYF; CDR3nt: TGCGCCAGCAGCACGAACAGGGGGCAGACCTACGAGCAGTACTTC
abundance: NA; d_gene: NA; j_gene: TRBJ2-7; v_gene: TRBV5-5; CDR3aa: CASSAGNYEQYF; CDR3nt: TGTGCCAGCAGTGCAGGGAACTACGAGCAGTACTTC
abundance: NA; d_gene: NA; j_gene: TRBJ1-3; v_gene: TRBV12-5; CDR3aa: CASGITNRSSGNTIYF; CDR3nt: TGTGCTAGTGGGATTACTAACAGGAGCTCTGGAAACACCATATATTTT
abundance: few; d_gene: NA; j_gene: TRBJ2-7; v_gene: TRBV28; CDR3aa: CASWDGGSPTYEQYF; CDR3nt: TGTGCCAGCTGGGATGGGGGCAGTCCCACCTACGAGCAGTACTTC
abundance: NA; d_gene: TRBD1; j_gene: TRBJ1-1; v_gene: TRBV5-6; CDR3aa: CASSSDREGNTEAFF; CDR3nt: TGTGCCAGCAGCTCCGACAGGGAAGGGAACACTGAAGCTTTCTTT
abundance: once; d_gene: NA; j_gene: TRBJ1-1; v_gene: TRBV4-3; CDR3aa: CASSQDGGSLGAEAFF; CDR3nt: TGCGCCAGCAGCCAAGATGGAGGCAGTCTCGGCGCTGAAGCTTTCTTT
abundance: few; d_gene: NA; j_gene: TRBJ1-1; v_gene: TRBV2; CDR3aa: CASSLQGVRDTEAFF; CDR3nt: TGTGCCAGCTCCTTACAGGGAGTGAGGGACACTGAAGCTTTCTTT
abundance: NA; d_gene: TRBD2; j_gene: TRBJ2-3; v_gene: TRBV19; CDR3aa: CASSLGLARGDFSTDTQYF; CDR3nt: TGTGCCAGTAGTCTTGGACTAGCAAGGGGAGACTTTAGCACAGATACGCAGTATTTT
abundance: NA; d_gene: TRBD1; j_gene: TRBJ2-7; v_gene: TRBV7-6; CDR3aa: CASSPTGGLSYEQYF; CDR3nt: TGTGCCAGCAGCCCGACAGGGGGGTTGTCCTACGAGCAGTACTTC
abundance: once; d_gene: NA; j_gene: TRBJ2-7; v_gene: TRBV5-5; CDR3aa: CASSLYQGWDEQYF; CDR3nt: TGTGCCAGCAGCTTGTATCAGGGGTGGGACGAGCAGTACTTC
abundance: NA; d_gene: TRBD1; j_gene: TRBJ2-2; v_gene: TRBV5-1; CDR3aa: CASSGGQLNTGELFF; CDR3nt: TGCGCCAGCAGCGGGGGACAGCTAAACACCGGGGAGCTGTTTTTT